The 6 T cell receptor beta chains given below trace back to one sample, sequenced in a study of CD8 T cells in ankylosing spondylitis. General study points: A TCR beta motif of about 8 highly homologous variants seemed to mark ankylosing spondylitis blood.

TCRdb recomputed calls from the 5' RACE reads with MiXCR, one row per CDR3 protein. In the table there are roughly 400,000 distinct CDR3 sequences, around 24% of which are singletons. These receptors' targets are unknown. The source material was blood, either unsorted or a sorted T cell fraction (not recorded which). Every receptor here comes from a male donor with ankylosing spondylitis.

The chain joins TRBV5-1 to TRBJ2-7; D might be TRBD1 (5 bases). Between the trimmed V and J ends, which lost 0 bases and 7 bases, there was a span of 14 bases. Germline CDR1 SGHRS, CDR2 YFSETQ. The CDR3 is 14 amino acids. The CDR3 DNA follows: TGCGCCAGCAGCTTGGGTATAGGGGTTCGGGAGCAGTACTTC. As protein: CASSLGIGVREQYF.

With respect to this clonotype: Sequence at one end of the junction differs from germline and may be a read error. The chain has TRBV7-7 and TRBJ2-7; D unclear. The CDR3 has 13 residues. Germline V gives CDR1 SSHAT, CDR2 FNYEAQ (reference sequence). The CDR3 nucleotides read TGTGCTAGCAGCCCCCACGGACCTTACGAGCAGTACTTC. As protein: CASSPHGPYEQYF.

V usage is TRBV5-1 and J usage is TRBJ1-1, with 10 positions matching TRBD1. Trimming removed 3 bases from V and 4 bases from J; junction bases left unmatched: 12. The germline gives CDR1 SGHRS, CDR2 YFSETQ. This CDR3 region has 17 residues. The CDR3: CASSWAGTGDIGTEAFF. CDR3 nucleotides: TGCGCCAGCAGCTGGGCCGGGACAGGGGATATTGGCACTGAAGCTTTCTTT. The full variable domain, with the rest looked up from reference TRBV5-1 and TRBJ1-1, is KAGVTQTPRYLIKTRGQQVTLSCSPISGHRSVSWYQQTPGQGLQFLFEYFSETQRNKGNFPGRFSGRQFSNSRSEMNVSTLELGDSALYLCASSWAGTGDIGTEAFFGQGTRLTVV.

V gene TRBV12-3 or TRBV12-4 combines with J gene TRBJ2-2; possibly TRBD1 or TRBD2 for D (5 bases each). V lost 3 bases to trimming and J lost 2 bases, with 13 bases between them. The CDR3 spans 16 residues. DNA of the CDR3: TGTGCCAGCAGTTTCTCTCCGGGACCTAACACCGGGGAGCTGTTTTTT. Its protein product is CASSFSPGPNTGELFF.

The J gene is TRBJ2-2, the V gene TRBV27; D unclear. Trimming took off 4 bases at V and 2 bases at J, with 8 bases between the two ends. Germline V lookup: CDR1 MNHEY, CDR2 SMNVEV (reference sequence). The CDR3 consists of 14 residues. CDR3 nucleotides: TGTGCCAGCAGTTCCTTGACAAACACCGGGGAGCTGTTTTTT. This gives the protein CASSSLTNTGELFF.

The sample holds a few counts of this clonotype. Here the CDR3 DNA reads TGTGCCAGCAGCCCAGGCGGAGAAAAGGCCAACGTCCTGACTTTC. Translated: CASSPGGEKANVLTF. This sequence joins TRBV28 and TRBJ2-6, with no clear D. CDR1 is MDHEN and CDR2 is SYDVKM in the germline V gene. V lost 6 bases to trimming and J lost 6 bases, with 15 bases between them. The CDR3 contains 15 residues.